Below, 14 T cell receptor beta chains from the same sample are listed, as sequenced in a study of identical twins. In TCRdb, the 5' RACE reads were re-called with MiXCR into one record per CDR3 protein. In the table there are hundreds of thousands of distinct CDR3 sequences, 21% of which are singletons. The data were also submitted as part of a second study, on T cells expressing NK-cell markers.

Sequenced material: PBMCs. The receptors were sampled from a woman aged 18-30 years in good health.

The chain uses TRBV4-2 and TRBJ2-3, with D maybe TRBD2 (5 bases). CDR3 length: 13 residues. Germline V CDR1 and CDR2: LGHNA, YNFKEQ. The V end lost 0 bases, the J end lost 4 bases, and 5 bases lay between the germline ends. The CDR3 sequence: CASSQERADTQYF. CDR3 bases: TGTGCCAGCAGCCAAGAGAGGGCAGATACGCAGTATTTT.

The J gene is TRBJ2-1, the V gene TRBV5-1; possible D gene TRBD1, 5 bases. CDR1 and CDR2 (germline): SGHRS, YFSETQ. With 3 bases removed from V and 5 bases from J, the gap between germline ends came to 18 bases. CDR3 length equals 16 residues. CDR3 sequence (DNA): TGCGCCAGCAGCTGGGGCGGCCGAATAGGGGACAATGAGCAGTTCTTC. Its protein is CASSWGGRIGDNEQFF.

The chain combines TRBV15 with TRBJ2-5; the match to TRBD2 covers 13 bases. V lost 5 bases to trimming and J lost 5 bases; unmatched junction nucleotides: 5. The germline V gene has CDR1 LNHNV and CDR2 YYDKDF (reference sequence). CDR3 length: 15 amino acids. The CDR3 DNA reads TGTGCCACCAGCGGAAGGACTAGCGGGAGCGAGACCCAGTACTTC. It codes for CATSGRTSGSETQYF.

This clonotype was seen only a few times. The V and J genes are TRBV5-1 and TRBJ2-2; D is unclear. This CDR3 comprises 14 residues. The germline V gene has CDR1 SGHRS and CDR2 YFSETQ. V lost 4 bases, J lost 4 bases, and 11 bases lay in between. The CDR3 DNA reads TGCGCCAGCAGCCTCCCGGGTAGCACCGGGGAGCTGTTTTTT. Translation: CASSLPGSTGELFF.

This clonotype was seen only a few times. The chain links TRBV27 to TRBJ2-7; 13 nucleotides line up with TRBD2. The CDR3 is 15 residues long. After removal of 6 bases from V and 2 bases from J, the junction contained 4 bases not matched to a gene. The germline V gene has CDR1 MNHEY and CDR2 SMNVEV (reference sequence). For the CDR3, the DNA is TGTGCCAGCAGCCTAGGGACTAGCGGGGCCTACGAGCAGTACTTC. It translates to CASSLGTSGAYEQYF.

The chain joins TRBV27 to TRBJ2-1; no definite D call. Deletions cut 6 bases from V and 4 bases from J, with 10 bases between. This CDR3 has 13 amino acids. Germline lookup yields CDR1 MNHEY and CDR2 SMNVEV (reference sequence). The CDR3 spells CASRPSLYNEQFF. Here the CDR3 DNA reads TGTGCCAGCAGACCTTCTCTTTACAATGAGCAGTTCTTC.

The chain couples TRBV7-2 to TRBJ2-3; 9 bases align to TRBD2. Germline loops: CDR1 SGHTA, CDR2 FQGNSA. The CDR3 totals 15 residues. Unmatched junction bases numbered 5, after V lost 5 bases and J lost 2 bases. DNA for the CDR3: TGTGCCAGCAGCCAAAAGCGGGAGGACACAGATACGCAGTATTTT. This translates into CASSQKREDTDTQYF.

The sample holds a few counts of this clonotype. CDR3 sequence reads: CASSLKWRLGEQFF. The CDR3 bases are TGTGCCAGCAGCCTCAAATGGAGGCTCGGTGAGCAGTTCTTC. The gene calls are TRBV6-1 and TRBJ2-1; tentative D call: TRBD2 (5 bases). Deletions cut 6 bases from V and 9 bases from J, with 18 bases between. The V gene's germline CDR1 is MNHNS and CDR2 SASEGT. CDR3 length: 14 residues.

This sequence joins TRBV19 and TRBJ2-2, with TRBD2 matching 8 bases. The length of the CDR3 is 15 residues. Germline lookup yields CDR1 LNHDA and CDR2 SQIVND (reference sequence). The trim removed 2 bases at V and 7 bases at J, leaving 6 bases unmatched. CDR3 sequence (DNA): TGTGCCAGTAGTATAAGCGGGACTAGTAACGGGGAGCTGTTTTTT. As protein: CASSISGTSNGELFF. Full variable domain (remainder filled in from reference TRBV19 and TRBJ2-2): DGGITQSPKYLFRKEGQNVTLSCEQNLNHDAMYWYRQDPGQGLRLIYYSQIVNDFQKGDIAEGYSVSREKKESFPLTVTSAQKNPTAFYLCASSISGTSNGELFFGEGSRLTVL.

This clonotype was counted a few times. This chain uses TRBV15 with TRBJ2-1; TRBD1 matches at 10 bases. Germline V lookup: CDR1 LNHNV, CDR2 YYDKDF (reference sequence). The CDR3 runs 17 residues. V lost 0 bases and J lost 7; bases outside the gene matches: 9. CDR3 protein: CATSRDQGGQGINEQFF. The CDR3 DNA sequence: TGTGCCACCAGCAGAGATCAGGGGGGACAGGGGATAAATGAGCAGTTCTTC. The whole variable domain, remainder taken from reference TRBV15 and TRBJ2-1, is DAMVIQNPRYQVTQFGKPVTLSCSQTLNHNVMYWYQQKSSQAPKLLFHYYDKDFNNEADTPDNFQSRRPNTSFCFLDIRSPGLGDTAMYLCATSRDQGGQGINEQFFGPGTRLTVL.

This clonotype was seen a handful of times. V and J are TRBV5-4 and TRBJ1-2; 7 nucleotides agree with TRBD1. V was pared by 5 bases and J by 8 bases, with 12 bases of the junction left unmatched. The CDR3 contains 14 residues. In germline, CDR1 is SGHNT, CDR2 YYREEE (reference sequence). As DNA, the CDR3 is TGTGCCAGCAGTATCCCCACAGGGGCCCGGGGCTACACCTTC. It encodes CASSIPTGARGYTF.

V gene TRBV5-1 combines with J gene TRBJ2-1; maybe TRBD1 (6 bases). CDR3 length: 15 amino acids. The germline V and J ends were trimmed by 4 bases and 5 bases, with 16 bases remaining between them. Germline-derived CDR1 and CDR2 are SGHRS and YFSETQ. The CDR3 bases are TGCGCCAGCAGCCCCCAATGGGCAGGGGACAATGAGCAGTTCTTC. Its translation: CASSPQWAGDNEQFF.

This clonotype has a count of ten or more. The V call is TRBV20-1, the J call TRBJ2-7, with TRBD2 identical over 9 bases. The CDR3 spans 13 residues. V gave up 2 bases and J gave up 7 bases; unmatched junction bases: 6. The V gene's germline CDR1 is DFQATT and CDR2 SNEGSKA (reference sequence). CDR3 sequence (DNA): TGCAGTGCTAGATCGCCTAGCGGGGCGGAGCAGTACTTC. Its protein product is CSARSPSGAEQYF.

The V call is TRBV27, the J call TRBJ2-3, with D perhaps given as TRBD1 or TRBD2 (5 bases each). This CDR3 region has 12 residues. Trimming stripped 4 bases from V and 10 bases from J, with 12 bases between. CDR1 is MNHEY and CDR2 is SMNVEV in the germline V gene (reference sequence). This CDR3 is CASSSPGRAQYF. CDR3 nucleotides: TGTGCCAGCAGTTCGCCAGGGAGAGCGCAGTATTTT.